The 8 T cell receptor beta chains given below trace back to one sample, sequenced in a study of OX40 agonist ivuxolimab in advanced cancers. Some clones are missing from TCRdb's copy, which holds only in-frame ones; the method was immunoSEQ multiplex PCR. The table has tens of thousands of clones, around 86% seen once. Sequences were derived from CD4+ or CD8+ T cells sorted from blood, sampled in a trial of the OX40 agonist ivuxolimab. These receptors were taken from an adult with an advanced solid tumor such as melanoma, head and neck, liver or kidney cancer.

The chain carries TRBV5-1 and TRBJ2-7; 9 bases are shared with TRBD1. Losses at the gene ends were 4 bases for V and 5 bases for J; bases not matched to a gene: 4. The CDR3 has 13 amino acids. CDR1 is SGHRS, CDR2 YFSETQ, per germline. DNA of the CDR3: TGCGCCAGCAGCGTACAGGGGGCCAACGAGCAGTACTTC. Protein: CASSVQGANEQYF.

The chain carries TRBV5-1 and TRBJ2-1, with 10 nucleotides matching TRBD2. CDR1 and CDR2 (germline): SGHRS, YFSETQ. This CDR3 region has 17 residues. With V trimmed by 4 bases and J by 1 base, 8 bases remained unmatched. The CDR3, as DNA: TGCGCCAGCAGCCCTATGAGCGGGGGGGCTTCCTACAATGAGCAGTTCTTC. Translation: CASSPMSGGASYNEQFF.

The chain joins TRBV19 to TRBJ2-1; D possibly corresponds to TRBD1 (5 bases). Germline CDR1 reads LNHDA; CDR2 reads SQIVND (reference sequence). The CDR3 covers 9 residues. V lost 9 bases and J 8 bases, leaving 5 bases between the germline ends. The DNA for the CDR3 is TGTGCCAGAGGGGATGAGCAGTTCTTC. Its translation: CARGDEQFF.

The table lists this clone with a count of one. The chain is built from TRBV6-5 and TRBJ1-2; TRBD1 matches 9 bases. The CDR3 is made up of 16 amino acids. V lost 2 bases to trimming and J lost 4 bases; unmatched junction nucleotides: 8. Looked up from germline, CDR1 is MNHEY and CDR2 is SVGAGI. In DNA, the CDR3 is TGTGCCAGCAGTTACACTGGGGACAGGGATCGCTATGGCTACACCTTC. Translated: CASSYTGDRDRYGYTF.

This clone was found once. The chain combines TRBV9 with TRBJ1-5; 9 nucleotides line up with TRBD1. J gave up 5 bases and V 3 bases, and 9 bases lay outside the gene matches. The length of the CDR3 is 16 residues. In germline, CDR1 is SGDLS, CDR2 YYNGEE. CDR3 sequence: CASSAGGQGFDQPQHF. In DNA, the CDR3 is TGTGCCAGCAGCGCCGGAGGACAGGGGTTTGATCAGCCCCAGCATTTT. The full variable domain, with the rest looked up from reference TRBV9 and TRBJ1-5, is DSGVTQTPKHLITATGQRVTLRCSPRSGDLSVYWYQQSLDQGLQFLIQYYNGEERAKGNILERFSAQQFPDLHSELNLSSLELGDSALYFCASSAGGQGFDQPQHFGDGTRLSIL.

The genes are TRBV20-1 and TRBJ1-2, with D perhaps matching TRBD1 (6 bases). The CDR3 spans 11 residues. V was clipped by 5 bases and J by 7 bases, with 11 bases between them. Germline assignment: CDR1 DFQATT and CDR2 SNEGSKA (reference sequence). The CDR3 protein is CSARNRAGYTF. The CDR3 DNA is TGCAGTGCTCGAAACAGGGCTGGCTACACCTTC.

This clone was observed a handful of times. This rearrangement joins TRBV10-3 to TRBJ2-2; D call uncertain. Looked up from germline, CDR1 is ENHRY and CDR2 is SYGVKD. This CDR3 has 14 amino acids. Trimming took 2 bases from V and 6 from J, leaving 10 bases between them. The CDR3 nucleotides are TGTGCCATCAGTGAGGATTTGGTGCCCGGGGAGCTGTTTTTT. Translated, it gives CAISEDLVPGELFF.

This clone was seen just once. The rearrangement uses TRBV5-4 and TRBJ1-3; D is uncertain. The CDR3 consists of 15 residues. Germline V CDR1 and CDR2: SGHNT, YYREEE (reference sequence). With 0 bases removed from V and 0 bases from J, the gap between germline ends came to 7 bases. CDR3 residues: CASSLDISSGNTIYF. Here the CDR3 DNA reads TGTGCCAGCAGCTTGGACATAAGCTCTGGAAACACCATATATTTT. Complete variable domain (other parts from reference TRBV5-4 and TRBJ1-3): ETGVTQSPTHLIKTRGQQVTLRCSSQSGHNTVSWYQQALGQGPQFIFQYYREEENGRGNFPPRFSGLQFPNYSSELNVNALELDDSALYLCASSLDISSGNTIYFGEGSWLTVV.